The present entry profiles one TCR beta chain with its context. The antigen is not known. Cells were stimulated nonspecifically with anti-CD3/anti-CD28 magnetic beads. Responding CD4+ T cells were sorted by upregulation of both CD40 ligand and CD69. The CDR3 totals 14 residues. Unmatched junction bases numbered 6, after V lost 6 bases and J lost 5 bases. CDR1 is ENHRY, CDR2 SYGVKD, per germline. The data derive from a study of persistence of HIV-infected CD4 T cells. The immunoSEQ assay was version 4, run in survey mode. The repertoire was sequenced with immunoSEQ multiplex PCR; TCRdb's copy has only in-frame clones and lacks some. The table shows tens of thousands of clones, with around 89% occurring only once. Notes on the study in general: TCR oligoclonality correlated with proviral oligoclonality in the same sorted populations.

The sequencing here drew on CD4+ T cells sorted from PBMCs after roughly 18-hour stimulation, taken from a patient who received antiretroviral therapy. This receptor was identified in an adult woman with HIV who was CMV-seropositive. V and J are TRBV10-3 and TRBJ2-2; 7 bases align to TRBD1. CDR3 region: CAISRTGDTGELFF. CDR3 coding DNA: TGTGCCATCAGCCGGACAGGTGATACCGGGGAGCTGTTTTTT.